These T cell receptor beta chains were read from a single sample in a study of T cell changes during pregnancy in multiple sclerosis. Only in-frame clones appear in the TCRdb table, and some are missing; sequencing was by immunoSEQ multiplex PCR. The repertoire holds about 75,000 clones, with 94% as singletons. Source: CD4+ T cells from peripheral blood mononuclear cells, taken after pregnancy. The receptors were sampled from a female donor with multiple sclerosis, enrolled in a pregnancy study. CDR3s include the opening cysteine and the closing phenylalanine or tryptophan. A D gene is named only where the DNA matches it firmly. Not all rows give a size; the values are once, few, many and, for expanded clones, a class.

j_call: TRBJ1-1; d_call: -; v_call: TRBV27; clone_size: -; cdr3_nt: TGTGCCAGCAGTTTTGGAACCCAGGGGCGAGCTTTCTTT; cdr3_aa: CASSFGTQGRAFF
j_call: TRBJ1-5; d_call: TRBD1; v_call: TRBV27; clone_size: -; cdr3_nt: TGTGCCAGCATCTATCGTACCCGGGACAGGGGGTACCTACATCAGCCCCAGCATTTT; cdr3_aa: CASIYRTRDRGYLHQPQHF
j_call: TRBJ1-5; d_call: TRBD1; v_call: TRBV18; clone_size: -; cdr3_nt: TGTGCCAGCTCACGGACAGGCGATAGCAATCAGCCCCAGCATTTT; cdr3_aa: CASSRTGDSNQPQHF
j_call: TRBJ1-1; d_call: -; v_call: TRBV7-2; clone_size: -; cdr3_nt: TGTGCCAGCAGCTTAGGTAGGGGGAACACTGAAGCTTTCTTT; cdr3_aa: CASSLGRGNTEAFF
j_call: TRBJ2-1; d_call: TRBD2; v_call: TRBV9; clone_size: -; cdr3_nt: TGTGCCAGCAGCGCTCCGGGACTAGCGGTGAATGAGCAGTTCTTC; cdr3_aa: CASSAPGLAVNEQFF
j_call: TRBJ2-5; d_call: -; v_call: TRBV27; clone_size: -; cdr3_nt: TGTGCCAGTAATTACCAAGAGACCCAGTACTTC; cdr3_aa: CASNYQETQYF
j_call: TRBJ2-1; d_call: -; v_call: TRBV7-2; clone_size: -; cdr3_nt: TGTGCCAGCAGCCCCCCACTACGGGGCAATGAGCAGTTCTTC; cdr3_aa: CASSPPLRGNEQFF
j_call: TRBJ1-5; d_call: TRBD1; v_call: TRBV5-4; clone_size: -; cdr3_nt: TGTGCCAGCAGCCTGGACAGGGATCAGCCCCAGCATTTT; cdr3_aa: CASSLDRDQPQHF
j_call: TRBJ1-3; d_call: TRBD1; v_call: TRBV6-5; clone_size: -; cdr3_nt: TGTGCCAGCAGGAGGACAGGCGACTCTGGAAACACCATATATTTT; cdr3_aa: CASRRTGDSGNTIYF
j_call: TRBJ2-7; d_call: -; v_call: TRBV11-2; clone_size: -; cdr3_nt: TGTGCCAGCAGCTTAGGGAGGCCCTACGAGCAGTACTTC; cdr3_aa: CASSLGRPYEQYF
j_call: TRBJ2-2; d_call: -; v_call: TRBV5-1; clone_size: -; cdr3_nt: TGCGCCAGCTCCCAAGGGGACACCGGGGAGCTGTTTTTT; cdr3_aa: CASSQGDTGELFF
j_call: TRBJ2-3; d_call: -; v_call: TRBV5-8; clone_size: once; cdr3_nt: TGTGCCAGCAGCCTGTCCCTGGGGAGGCCTAGCACAGATACGCAGTATTTT; cdr3_aa: CASSLSLGRPSTDTQYF
j_call: TRBJ1-1; d_call: TRBD1; v_call: TRBV19; clone_size: -; cdr3_nt: TGTGCCGTTACCCAGGGGGCACGAACTGAAGCTTTCTTT; cdr3_aa: CAVTQGARTEAFF
j_call: TRBJ1-2; d_call: -; v_call: TRBV25-1; clone_size: -; cdr3_nt: TGTGCCAGCAGCAAGTACTCAGGGAACTATGGCTACACCTTC; cdr3_aa: CASSKYSGNYGYTF
j_call: TRBJ2-2; d_call: TRBD1; v_call: TRBV11-2; clone_size: once; cdr3_nt: TGTGCCAGCAATATACAGGGGGTTGGGGAGCTGTTTTTT; cdr3_aa: CASNIQGVGELFF
j_call: TRBJ2-4; d_call: -; v_call: TRBV28; clone_size: -; cdr3_nt: TGTGCCACCTCAAAGGGGGGGTTAGACATTCAGTACTTC; cdr3_aa: CATSKGGLDIQYF
j_call: TRBJ1-1; d_call: TRBD1; v_call: TRBV30; clone_size: -; cdr3_nt: TGTGCCCGGGCCGGGACAGGGAGCGCTGAAGCTTTCTTT; cdr3_aa: CARAGTGSAEAFF
j_call: TRBJ1-1; d_call: -; v_call: TRBV9; clone_size: -; cdr3_nt: TGTGCCAGCAGCGTAGCCCCAGGGCCCCACACTGAAGCTTTCTTT; cdr3_aa: CASSVAPGPHTEAFF
j_call: TRBJ1-3; d_call: TRBD1; v_call: TRBV28; clone_size: -; cdr3_nt: TGTGCCAGCAGTTTAGAAGGACAGGGGGCTACTGGAAACACCATATATTTT; cdr3_aa: CASSLEGQGATGNTIYF
j_call: TRBJ2-1; d_call: TRBD2; v_call: TRBV5-6; clone_size: once; cdr3_nt: TGTGCCAGCAGCTCGTGGGCGGGACTAGCGGTCCTTAATGAGCAGTTCTTC; cdr3_aa: CASSSWAGLAVLNEQFF
j_call: TRBJ2-2; d_call: TRBD1; v_call: TRBV7-7; clone_size: -; cdr3_nt: TGTGCTAGCAGCCGTGGACAGGGGTCCGGGGAGCTGTTTTTT; cdr3_aa: CASSRGQGSGELFF
j_call: TRBJ2-2; d_call: -; v_call: TRBV5-8; clone_size: -; cdr3_nt: TGTGCCAGCAGCTTAGGGAGAATCGGGGAGCTGTTTTTT; cdr3_aa: CASSLGRIGELFF
j_call: TRBJ2-7; d_call: TRBD1; v_call: TRBV5-4; clone_size: -; cdr3_nt: TGTGCCAGCAGCTTGACCGGACAGGCCGCCGAGCAGTACTTC; cdr3_aa: CASSLTGQAAEQYF
j_call: TRBJ2-2; d_call: TRBD2; v_call: TRBV6-1; clone_size: -; cdr3_nt: TGTGCCAGCATTATCAGCGGGATGAACACCGGGGAGCTGTTTTTT; cdr3_aa: CASIISGMNTGELFF
j_call: TRBJ2-1; d_call: -; v_call: TRBV7-2; clone_size: -; cdr3_nt: TGTGCCAGCAGCTCCCAGAGGGAGTTGGGCTCCTACAATGAGCAGTTCTTC; cdr3_aa: CASSSQRELGSYNEQFF
j_call: TRBJ1-4; d_call: TRBD1; v_call: TRBV28; clone_size: -; cdr3_nt: TGTGCCAGCAGTCAACCAGGGACAGGACGTGAAAAACTGTTTTTT; cdr3_aa: CASSQPGTGREKLFF
j_call: TRBJ1-5; d_call: -; v_call: TRBV11-2; clone_size: -; cdr3_nt: TGTGCCAGCAGCTTAGACAGGGGCAATCAGCCCCAGCATTTT; cdr3_aa: CASSLDRGNQPQHF
j_call: TRBJ2-7; d_call: TRBD2; v_call: TRBV7-2; clone_size: -; cdr3_nt: TGTGCCAGCAGCAAGGGAAGCGGGAACCTGTACGAGCAGTACTTC; cdr3_aa: CASSKGSGNLYEQYF
j_call: TRBJ2-1; d_call: -; v_call: TRBV30; clone_size: -; cdr3_nt: TGTGCCTGGAGGCGGGGTTCTGGCAATGAGCAGTTCTTC; cdr3_aa: CAWRRGSGNEQFF
j_call: TRBJ1-2; d_call: -; v_call: TRBV6-5; clone_size: -; cdr3_nt: TGTGCCAGCAGCTCATCACGCGGCGCTCATTATGGCTACACCTTC; cdr3_aa: CASSSSRGAHYGYTF